One sample yielded the 14 T cell receptor beta chains listed below, sequenced in a study of shared clonotypes between healthy human individuals. CD45RO-negative, CCR7-selected cells formed the naive CD8 fraction, which excluded terminally differentiated effector memory CD45RA+ cells. Here immunoSEQ multiplex PCR was the method, and the copy in TCRdb shows in-frame clones only, minus some. The repertoire holds some 2 million clones, with about 95% as singletons. Sequenced: naive CD8+ T cells sorted from blood. The receptor source for this set is a man aged 18 to 30 in good health.

The genes are TRBV25-1 and TRBJ2-7; D gene ambiguous. Germline V gene data show CDR1 as MGHDK and CDR2 as SYGVNS. Trimming cost V 4 bases and J 3 bases, with 7 bases left between them. The CDR3 spans 12 residues. The CDR3 here is CASSAVYYEQYF. The CDR3 nucleotides are TGTGCCAGCAGTGCGGTCTACTACGAGCAGTACTTC.

The chain has TRBV7-8 and TRBJ2-5; D gene unclear. The germline CDR1 and CDR2 sequences are SGHVS and FQNEAQ. This CDR3 comprises 13 residues. Trimming took off 3 bases at V and 2 bases at J, with 7 bases between the two ends. CDR3 bases: TGTGCCAGCAGCTTGAGGCCGCAAGAGACCCAGTACTTC. This gives the protein CASSLRPQETQYF.

This clone was seen a few times. The rearrangement uses TRBV5-1 and TRBJ2-2, with no clear D. Germline V lookup: CDR1 SGHRS, CDR2 YFSETQ. The CDR3 consists of 15 residues. Trimming shortened V by 0 bases and J by 4 bases, and 10 bases separated the two germline ends. CDR3 sequence: CASSLDSRSTGELFF. CDR3 nucleotides: TGCGCCAGCAGCTTGGACAGTCGTTCCACCGGGGAGCTGTTTTTT.

The V and J genes are TRBV29-1 and TRBJ2-7; 7 bases are a match to TRBD1. Germline CDR1 reads SQVTM; CDR2 reads ANQGSEA. Unmatched junction bases numbered 6, after V lost 5 bases and J lost 2 bases. The CDR3 extends over 13 amino acids. This chain's CDR3 is CSVTVGQAYEQYF. The CDR3 coding sequence is TGCAGCGTTACCGTTGGACAGGCCTACGAGCAGTACTTC.

The chain recombines TRBV29-1 with TRBJ2-3; the D gene is possibly TRBD1 (7 bases). The length of the CDR3 is 14 residues. V was clipped by 0 bases and J by 8 bases, with 15 bases between them. The germline CDR1 and CDR2 sequences are SQVTM and ANQGSEA. CDR3 in DNA: TGCAGCGTTGAAGATTTGCAGGGGGGAGGTACGCAGTATTTT. It translates to CSVEDLQGGGTQYF.

The V and J genes are TRBV6-5 and TRBJ1-2; 11 nucleotides align to TRBD1. The ends lost 5 bases at V and 7 bases at J; junction bases unmatched: 6. Germline loops: CDR1 MNHEY, CDR2 SVGAGI. This CDR3 has 14 amino acids. CDR3 coding DNA: TGTGCCAGCAGTCTCTGGACAGGGGGCCTTGGCTACACCTTC. Translating gives CASSLWTGGLGYTF.

This chain links TRBV10-1 with TRBJ2-3; 13 bases align to TRBD2. The CDR3 runs 15 residues. Per the germline V gene, CDR1 is WNHNN and CDR2 is SYGVQD (reference sequence). Trimming cost V 6 bases and J 1 base; bases outside gene matches: 1. CDR3 in amino acids: CASSGTSGGTDTQYF. The CDR3 DNA reads TGCGCCAGCAGCGGGACTAGCGGGGGCACAGATACGCAGTATTTT.

V gene TRBV5-6 combines with J gene TRBJ2-1, with 10 bases that match TRBD2. The CDR3 sequence is 17 residues long. Per germline, CDR1 SGHDT and CDR2 YYEEEE. J was trimmed by 9 bases and V by 0 bases; bases with no gene match: 12. The CDR3 protein is CASSLGKWLAGVAEQFF. CDR3 in DNA: TGTGCCAGCAGCTTGGGGAAGTGGCTAGCGGGAGTGGCTGAGCAGTTCTTC.

The DNA for the CDR3 is TGCGCCAGCAGCCAAGCTGGGGGCGGCTACGAGCAGTACTTC. Translated, it gives CASSQAGGGYEQYF. The chain has TRBV4-3 and TRBJ2-7; D perhaps matches TRBD1 (6 bases). This CDR3 region has 14 residues. Trimming took off 1 base at V and 3 bases at J, with 10 bases between the two ends. CDR1 and CDR2 (germline): LGHNA, YSLEER.

The chain carries TRBV6-5 and TRBJ2-2, with no clear D. The V gene lost 0 bases and the J gene lost 0 bases, with 8 bases spanning the gap. Germline V CDR1 and CDR2: MNHEY, SVGAGI. This CDR3 has 16 amino acids. CDR3 residues: CASSYSATSNTGELFF. The CDR3 region has the DNA TGTGCCAGCAGTTACTCGGCAACCTCGAACACCGGGGAGCTGTTTTTT.

The gene calls are TRBV7-9 and TRBJ1-1; no firm D call. Germline-derived CDR1 and CDR2 are SEHNR and FQNEAQ (reference sequence). Deletions cut 1 base from V and 1 base from J, with 10 bases between. The CDR3 is made up of 15 amino acids. The DNA for the CDR3 is TGTGCCAGCAGCTTAGGACCCGGGGAGAACACTGAAGCTTTCTTT. Its protein product is CASSLGPGENTEAFF.

Only one count was recorded for this clone. The chain is built from TRBV4-1 and TRBJ2-1; 10 bases agree with TRBD1. From germline, CDR1 is MGHRA and CDR2 YSYEKL. The CDR3 is made up of 17 amino acids. V trimming: 4 bases; J trimming: 6 bases; junction bases outside the gene matches: 12. The CDR3 reads CASSRRAGTGAGNEQFF. In nucleotides, the CDR3 is TGCGCCAGCAGCCGACGGGCAGGGACAGGGGCTGGCAATGAGCAGTTCTTC.

The rearrangement uses TRBV7-9 and TRBJ2-7, with TRBD2 as a possible D gene (5 bases). The V gene's germline CDR1 is SEHNR and CDR2 FQNEAQ (reference sequence). CDR3 length equals 16 residues. Trimming left V 4 bases short and J 1 base short, with 17 bases between. In DNA form, the CDR3 reads TGTGCCAGCAGCTCCTCCGGGTTGAGGGCTTCCTACGAGCAGTACTTC. It yields the protein CASSSSGLRASYEQYF.

The rearrangement joins TRBV10-3 to TRBJ1-2, with D tentatively TRBD1 (5 bases). CDR1 is ENHRY and CDR2 is SYGVKD in the germline V gene. The V and J ends lost 0 bases and 1 base respectively, with 18 bases between them. The CDR3 runs 18 residues. The CDR3 DNA follows: TGTGCCATCAGTGAGTCGGAGGTTGGAGCAGGGATTAACTATGGCTACACCTTC. Translated, it gives CAISESEVGAGINYGYTF.